This section outlines one TCR beta chain sequence together with its context. What it binds is unknown. The method was immunoSEQ multiplex PCR; TCRdb's version includes in-frame clones alone and lacks a portion of them. The sample has over 200,000 clones, 88% seen once. This entry comes from a study of cytomegalovirus exposure and HLA in healthy donors. Study-wide results and limits: There were a few CMV-associated chains whose specificity for CMV antigens was confirmed in vitro.

The donors were in the roughly 130-subject validation cohort, distinct from the approximately 670-subject first cohort. Trimming removed 0 bases at V and 0 bases at J, with 15 bases between. This CDR3 region has 17 residues. Germline-derived CDR1 and CDR2 are LNHNV and YYDKDF (reference sequence). This clonotype was sampled from a woman under 30 in good health and CMV-seronegative. The sample was PBMCs. The rearrangement links TRBV15 to TRBJ2-7; D is perhaps TRBD1 (6 bases). Here the CDR3 reads CATSRDFWDTRSYEQYF. The CDR3 bases are TGTGCCACCAGCAGAGATTTTTGGGACACCCGCTCCTACGAGCAGTACTTC.